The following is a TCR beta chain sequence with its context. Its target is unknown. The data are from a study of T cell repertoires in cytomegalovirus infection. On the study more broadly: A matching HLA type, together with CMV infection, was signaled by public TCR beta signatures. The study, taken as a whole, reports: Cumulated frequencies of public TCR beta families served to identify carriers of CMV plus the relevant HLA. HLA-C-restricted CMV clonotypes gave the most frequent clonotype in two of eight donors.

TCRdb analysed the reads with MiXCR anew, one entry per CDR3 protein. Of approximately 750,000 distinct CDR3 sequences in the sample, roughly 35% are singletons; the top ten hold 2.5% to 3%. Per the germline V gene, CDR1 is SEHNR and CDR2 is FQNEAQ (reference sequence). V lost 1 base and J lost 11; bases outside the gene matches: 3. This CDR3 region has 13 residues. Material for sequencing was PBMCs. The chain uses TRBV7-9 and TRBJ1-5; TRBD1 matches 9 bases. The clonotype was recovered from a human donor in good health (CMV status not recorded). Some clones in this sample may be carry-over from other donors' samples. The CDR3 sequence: CASSLGDRGTQHF. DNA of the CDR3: TGTGCCAGCAGCTTAGGCGACAGGGGGACCCAGCATTTT.